A single sample is the source of the 20 T cell receptor beta chains below, sequenced in a study of Ad26.COV2.S vaccination and SARS-CoV-2 variants. Sample treatment: some 20 received Ad26.COV2.S at low or high dose, single or two shots; 5 received placebo; per-sample allocation not given. At day 63 after the first vaccine or placebo injection, samples were drawn. Libraries were prepared by immunoSEQ multiplex PCR; TCRdb keeps only in-frame clonotypes and omits some of them. The table has about 400,000 clones, 83% seen once; the top ten hold more than 7%. The source material was peripheral blood, sampled in a trial of Ad26.COV2.S vaccine versus placebo. The receptor set was obtained from a person aged 18 to 65 who received the Ad26.COV2.S COVID-19 vaccine or a placebo.

With respect to this clone: Other DNA sequences in this specimen translate into the identical CDR3. The chain has TRBV18 and TRBJ1-5, with D uncertain. The V end was cut by 1 base, the J end by 5 bases, with 6 bases between. CDR1 and CDR2 from the germline V gene are KGHSH and LQKENI. The CDR3 is 13 residues long. CDR3 residues: CASSPREDQPQHF. CDR3 in DNA: TGTGCCAGCTCACCACGGGAAGATCAGCCCCAGCATTTT.

The V and J genes are TRBV15 and TRBJ1-2; 10 nucleotides agree with TRBD1. Germline loops: CDR1 LNHNV, CDR2 YYDKDF (reference sequence). The J segment lost 5 bases and the V segment lost 5 bases, leaving 8 bases of the junction unmatched. The CDR3 extends over 15 amino acids. CDR3 in DNA: TGTGCCACCAGCCCCGGACAGGGGGGGTTGTATGGCTACACCTTC. It specifies CATSPGQGGLYGYTF.

The chain combines TRBV6-5 with TRBJ1-1; 9 positions match TRBD1. Per the germline V gene, CDR1 is MNHEY and CDR2 is SVGAGI. Trimming removed 9 bases from V and 5 bases from J; junction bases left unmatched: 7. The CDR3 covers 13 residues. CDR3 loop: CASTGTGKTEAFF. CDR3 coding DNA: TGTGCCAGTACCGGGACAGGGAAGACTGAAGCTTTCTTT.

The chain employs TRBV3-1 (or the pseudogene TRBV3-2) and TRBJ1-2; 7 bases line up with TRBD1. This CDR3 has 14 amino acids. V lost 1 base, J lost 8 bases, and 7 bases stayed unmatched. Germline V lookup: CDR1 LGHDT, CDR2 YNNKEL (reference sequence). For the CDR3, the DNA is TGTGCCAGCAGCCAAGGGTACAGGGGCGGCGGCTACACCTTC. Translated, it gives CASSQGYRGGGYTF.

This clone was observed a single time. The V and J genes are TRBV9 and TRBJ2-1, with TRBD2 as a possible D gene (5 bases). The V and J ends lost 0 bases and 9 bases respectively, with 10 bases between them. CDR1 and CDR2 (germline): SGDLS, YYNGEE. CDR3 length equals 13 residues. The DNA for the CDR3 is TGTGCCAGCAGCGTAGACGGAGGTATTGAGCAGTTCTTC. Amino acid sequence: CASSVDGGIEQFF.

The gene calls are TRBV5-1 and TRBJ1-1; D gene unclear. The ends were cut back, 2 bases at V and 1 base at J, with 12 bases in the middle. Germline values: CDR1 SGHRS, CDR2 YFSETQ. This CDR3 has 15 residues. CDR3 DNA sequence: TGCGCCAGCAGCTTAGTCCGCGTCACGAACACTGAAGCTTTCTTT. It translates to CASSLVRVTNTEAFF.

The rearrangement uses TRBV5-5 and TRBJ1-2; 9 bases are a match to TRBD1. V trimming: 3 bases; J trimming: 8 bases; junction bases outside the gene matches: 11. Germline V gene lookup returns CDR1 SGHKS and CDR2 YYEKEE (reference sequence). The CDR3 has 15 residues. Here the CDR3 DNA reads TGTGCCAGCAGCTCGACACCGGACAGGGGAGGAGGCTACACCTTC. Protein product: CASSSTPDRGGGYTF.

A single count supports this clone. The rearrangement links TRBV29-1 to TRBJ2-7; D may be TRBD2 (6 bases). CDR1 is SQVTM, CDR2 ANQGSEA, per germline. This CDR3 spans 15 amino acids. Trimming shortened V by 0 bases and J by 2 bases, and 14 bases separated the two germline ends. The CDR3 region has the DNA TGCAGCGTTGAAGACGAGGGACGGGAGACCTACGAGCAGTACTTC. Translating gives CSVEDEGRETYEQYF.

The genes are TRBV7-3 and TRBJ1-4, with D maybe TRBD1 (5 bases). Germline-derived CDR1 and CDR2 are SGHTA and FQGTGA. Trimming cost V 4 bases and J 8 bases, with 11 bases left between them. The CDR3 runs to 13 residues. CDR3 residues: CASSSRESEKLFF. The CDR3 bases are TGTGCCAGCAGCTCCAGGGAGTCGGAAAAACTGTTTTTT.

This chain links TRBV20-1 with TRBJ2-3; D may be TRBD2 (7 bases). This CDR3 has 14 residues. CDR1 and CDR2 from the germline V gene are DFQATT and SNEGSKA (reference sequence). The V and J ends lost 3 bases and 4 bases respectively, with 14 bases between them. The CDR3 spells CSASGGGAPDTQYF. CDR3 sequence (DNA): TGCAGTGCTAGTGGAGGGGGGGCCCCAGATACGCAGTATTTT.

This rearrangement joins TRBV6-5 to TRBJ1-5; D is unclear. V was trimmed by 9 bases and J by 0 bases, leaving 12 bases between them. The V gene's germline CDR1 is MNHEY and CDR2 SVGAGI. The length of the CDR3 is 14 residues. The CDR3 reads CASRPGYSNQPQHF. CDR3 DNA sequence: TGTGCCAGTCGTCCGGGATATAGCAATCAGCCCCAGCATTTT.

This chain links TRBV30 with TRBJ1-4; D not resolved. The CDR3 covers 16 residues. V shed 3 bases and J shed 2 bases, with 16 bases lying between them. CDR1 is GTSNPN, CDR2 SVGIG, per germline (reference sequence). DNA for the CDR3: TGTGCCTGGAGACACCCCTCACAACTCACTAATGAAAAACTGTTTTTT. This translates into CAWRHPSQLTNEKLFF.

This chain joins TRBV24-1 and TRBJ1-5; TRBD1 matches 12 bases. The CDR3 spans 17 residues. The trim removed 3 bases at V and 3 bases at J, leaving 5 bases unmatched. CDR1 and CDR2 (germline): KGHDR, SFDVKD. The CDR3 DNA reads TGTGCCACCAGTGATGCCGGGACAGGGGGCCTCAATCAGCCCCAGCATTTT. Its translation: CATSDAGTGGLNQPQHF.

This clone was recorded at least ten times. J is TRBJ1-3 and V is TRBV19, with 7 bases fitting TRBD1. The CDR3 runs 15 residues. V shed 3 bases, J shed 1 base, and the junction held 3 bases outside the gene matches. CDR1 is LNHDA, CDR2 SQIVND, per germline (reference sequence). The CDR3 protein is CASSIARGSGNTIYF. For the CDR3, the DNA is TGTGCCAGTAGTATCGCCAGGGGGTCTGGAAACACCATATATTTT.

This chain joins TRBV29-1 and TRBJ1-2; 8 bases are a match to TRBD1. The CDR3 covers 13 residues. Germline V gene sequence: CDR1 SQVTM, CDR2 ANQGSEA. V lost 6 bases to trimming and J lost 4 bases; unmatched junction nucleotides: 7. As DNA, the CDR3 is TGCAGCGTGACAGGGGAAGGAGGCTATGGCTACACCTTC. Translated: CSVTGEGGYGYTF.

This chain links TRBV7-2 with TRBJ1-3; D call uncertain. V shed 1 base and J shed 8 bases, with 9 bases lying between them. Germline CDR1 and CDR2: SGHTA and FQGNSA. The CDR3 sequence is 13 residues long. The CDR3 spells CASSLGVWDTIYF. CDR3 coding DNA: TGTGCCAGCAGCTTAGGAGTCTGGGACACCATATATTTT.

V usage is TRBV29-1 and J usage is TRBJ2-6, with D hard to call. Trimming removed 4 bases at V and 3 bases at J, with 7 bases between. The CDR3 sequence is 13 residues long. Germline CDR1 reads SQVTM; CDR2 reads ANQGSEA. The CDR3 DNA reads as TGCAGCGTTGGGAGTGGTGGGGCCAACGTCCTGACTTTC. Protein product: CSVGSGGANVLTF. The full variable domain, in which reference TRBV29-1 and TRBJ2-6 provide the parts outside the CDR3, is SAVISQKPSRDICQRGTSLTIQCQVDSQVTMMFWYRQQPGQSLTLIATANQGSEATYESGFVIDKFPISRPNLTFSTLTVSNMSPEDSSIYLCSVGSGGANVLTFGAGSRLTVL.

This clone came up once. This CDR3 is CAWAGTPSSYEQYF. The CDR3 DNA reads TGTGCCTGGGCAGGGACCCCGAGCTCCTACGAGCAGTACTTC. The chain has TRBV30 and TRBJ2-7, with D possibly called TRBD1 or TRBD2 (5 bases each). Germline loops: CDR1 GTSNPN, CDR2 SVGIG (reference sequence). V was trimmed by 5 bases and J by 0 bases, leaving 14 bases between them. The CDR3 sequence is 14 residues long. Complete variable domain (other parts from reference TRBV30 and TRBJ2-7): SQTIHQWPATLVQPVGSPLSLECTVEGTSNPNLYWYRQAAGRGLQLLFYSVGIGQISSEVPQNLSASRPQDRQFILSSKKLLLSDSGFYLCAWAGTPSSYEQYFGPGTRLTVT.

This clone came up a few times. The rearrangement links TRBV6-5 to TRBJ2-5; 9 bases fit TRBD1. V lost 6 bases to trimming and J lost 4 bases; unmatched junction nucleotides: 6. CDR3 length: 14 residues. In germline, CDR1 is MNHEY, CDR2 SVGAGI. In DNA, the CDR3 is TGTGCCAGCAGCCACCGGGACAGGGTAGAGACCCAGTACTTC. This codes for CASSHRDRVETQYF.

This chain uses TRBV7-9 with TRBJ2-7; D remains ambiguous. CDR3 length: 13 residues. The V end lost 8 bases, the J end lost 5 bases, and 16 bases lay between the germline ends. Germline lookup yields CDR1 SEHNR and CDR2 FQNEAQ (reference sequence). The CDR3 reads CASLSTPANEQYF. Here the CDR3 DNA reads TGTGCCAGCCTGTCGACCCCCGCCAACGAGCAGTACTTC.